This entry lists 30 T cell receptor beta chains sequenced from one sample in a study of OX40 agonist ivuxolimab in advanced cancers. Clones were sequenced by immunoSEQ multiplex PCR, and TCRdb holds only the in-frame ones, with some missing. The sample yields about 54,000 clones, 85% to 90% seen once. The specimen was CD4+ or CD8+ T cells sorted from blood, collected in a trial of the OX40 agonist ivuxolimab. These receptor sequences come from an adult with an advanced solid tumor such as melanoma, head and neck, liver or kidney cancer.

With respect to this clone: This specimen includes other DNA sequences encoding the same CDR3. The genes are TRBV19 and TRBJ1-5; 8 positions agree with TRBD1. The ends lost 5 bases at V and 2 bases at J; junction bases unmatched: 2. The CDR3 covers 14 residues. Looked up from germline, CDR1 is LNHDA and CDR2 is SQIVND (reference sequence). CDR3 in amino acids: CASSATGGNQPQHF. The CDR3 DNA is TGTGCCAGTAGTGCGACAGGGGGCAATCAGCCCCAGCATTTT.

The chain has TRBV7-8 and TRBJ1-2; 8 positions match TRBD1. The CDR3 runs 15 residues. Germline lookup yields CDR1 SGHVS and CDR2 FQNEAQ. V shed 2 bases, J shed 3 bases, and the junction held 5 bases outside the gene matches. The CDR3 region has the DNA TGTGCCAGCAGCTTATCCCGGACAGGGTACTATGGCTACACCTTC. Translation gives CASSLSRTGYYGYTF.

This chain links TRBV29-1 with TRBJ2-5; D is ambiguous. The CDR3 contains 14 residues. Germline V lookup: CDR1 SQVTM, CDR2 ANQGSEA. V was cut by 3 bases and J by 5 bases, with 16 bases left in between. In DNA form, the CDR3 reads TGCAGCGTTGAGAATGGACGATCGCGGGAGACCCAGTACTTC. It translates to CSVENGRSRETQYF.

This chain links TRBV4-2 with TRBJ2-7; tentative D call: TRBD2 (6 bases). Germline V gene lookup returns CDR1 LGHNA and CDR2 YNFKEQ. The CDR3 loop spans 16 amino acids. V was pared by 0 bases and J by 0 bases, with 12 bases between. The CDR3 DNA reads TGTGCCAGCAGCCAAGAAGGGACTCTCAGCTCCTACGAGCAGTACTTC. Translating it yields CASSQEGTLSSYEQYF.

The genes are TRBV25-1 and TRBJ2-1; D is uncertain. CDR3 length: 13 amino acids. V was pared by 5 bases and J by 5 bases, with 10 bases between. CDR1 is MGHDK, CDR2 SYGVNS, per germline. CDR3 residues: CASSTLDDNEQFF. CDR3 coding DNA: TGTGCCAGCAGTACCCTGGACGACAATGAGCAGTTCTTC.

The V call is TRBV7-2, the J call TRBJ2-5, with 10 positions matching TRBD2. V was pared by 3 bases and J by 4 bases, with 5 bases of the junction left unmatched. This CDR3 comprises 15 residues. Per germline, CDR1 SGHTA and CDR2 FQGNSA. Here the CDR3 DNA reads TGTGCCAGCAGCTTGGTAGCGGGAGGAGGAGAGACCCAGTACTTC. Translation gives CASSLVAGGGETQYF.

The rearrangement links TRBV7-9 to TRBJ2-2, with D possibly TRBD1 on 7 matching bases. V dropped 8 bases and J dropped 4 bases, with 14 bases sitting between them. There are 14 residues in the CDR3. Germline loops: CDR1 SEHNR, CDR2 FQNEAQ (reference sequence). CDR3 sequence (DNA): TGTGCCAGCGGAGGGGGCGCGGGCACCGGGGAGCTGTTTTTT. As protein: CASGGGAGTGELFF.

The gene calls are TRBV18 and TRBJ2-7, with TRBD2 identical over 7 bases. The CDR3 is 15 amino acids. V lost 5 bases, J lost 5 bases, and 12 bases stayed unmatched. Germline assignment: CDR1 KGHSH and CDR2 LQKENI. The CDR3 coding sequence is TGTGCCAGCTCAGCCTCTAGCGGAGTGGTAGACGAGCAGTACTTC. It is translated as CASSASSGVVDEQYF.

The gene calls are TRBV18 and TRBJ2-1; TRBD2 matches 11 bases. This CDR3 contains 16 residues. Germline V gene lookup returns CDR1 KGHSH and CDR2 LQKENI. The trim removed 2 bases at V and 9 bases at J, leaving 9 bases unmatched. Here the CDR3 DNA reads TGTGCCAGCTCACCAGGGACTAGCGGAGGACGGGGTGAGCAGTTCTTC. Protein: CASSPGTSGGRGEQFF.

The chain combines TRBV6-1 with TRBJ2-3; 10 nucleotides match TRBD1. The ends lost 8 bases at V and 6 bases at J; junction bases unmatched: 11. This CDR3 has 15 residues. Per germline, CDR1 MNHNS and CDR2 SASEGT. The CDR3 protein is CASAAMRQGADTQYF. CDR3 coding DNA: TGTGCCAGCGCCGCCATGAGACAGGGGGCCGATACGCAGTATTTT.

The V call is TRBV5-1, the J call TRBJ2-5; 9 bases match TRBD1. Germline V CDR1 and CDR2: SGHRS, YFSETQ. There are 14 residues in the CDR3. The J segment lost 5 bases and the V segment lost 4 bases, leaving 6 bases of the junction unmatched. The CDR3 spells CASSRQGGLETQYF. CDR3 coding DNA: TGCGCCAGCAGCCGACAGGGGGGGTTGGAGACCCAGTACTTC.

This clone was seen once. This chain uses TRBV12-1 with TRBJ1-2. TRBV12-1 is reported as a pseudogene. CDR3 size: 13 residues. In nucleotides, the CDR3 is TGTGCCAGCAGCGCTCCCGGGGAGGGGGGCTACACCTTC. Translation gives CASSAPGEGGYTF.

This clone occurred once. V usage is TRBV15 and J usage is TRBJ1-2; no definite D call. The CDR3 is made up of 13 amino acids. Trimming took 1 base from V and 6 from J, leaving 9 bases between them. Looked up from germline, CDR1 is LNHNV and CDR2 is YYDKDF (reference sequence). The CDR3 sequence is CATSRAEDNGYTF. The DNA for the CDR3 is TGTGCCACCAGCAGAGCTGAAGATAATGGCTACACCTTC.

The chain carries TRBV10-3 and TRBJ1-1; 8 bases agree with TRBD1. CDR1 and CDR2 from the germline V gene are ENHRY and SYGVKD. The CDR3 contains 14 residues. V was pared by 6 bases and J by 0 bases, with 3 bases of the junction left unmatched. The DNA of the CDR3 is TGTGCCATCAGCCTGACAGGGGTGAACACTGAAGCTTTCTTT. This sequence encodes CAISLTGVNTEAFF.

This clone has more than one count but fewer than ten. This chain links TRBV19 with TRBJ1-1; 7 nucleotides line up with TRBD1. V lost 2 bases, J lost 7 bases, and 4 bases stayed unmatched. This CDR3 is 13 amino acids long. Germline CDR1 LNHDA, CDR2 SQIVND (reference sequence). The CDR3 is CASSIRGLGEAFF. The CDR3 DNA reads TGTGCCAGTAGTATAAGGGGGCTCGGTGAAGCTTTCTTT.

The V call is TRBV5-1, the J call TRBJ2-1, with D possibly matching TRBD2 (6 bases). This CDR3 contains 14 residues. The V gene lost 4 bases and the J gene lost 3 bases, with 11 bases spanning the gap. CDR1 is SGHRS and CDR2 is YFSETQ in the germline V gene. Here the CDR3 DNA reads TGCGCCAGCAGCCTGGGACTTCTCTACAATGAGCAGTTCTTC. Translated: CASSLGLLYNEQFF.

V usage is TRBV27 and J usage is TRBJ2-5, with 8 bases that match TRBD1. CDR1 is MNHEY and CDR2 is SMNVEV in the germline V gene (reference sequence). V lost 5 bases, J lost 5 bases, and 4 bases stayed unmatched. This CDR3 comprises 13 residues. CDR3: CASSKTGAETQYF. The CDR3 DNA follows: TGTGCCAGCAGTAAGACAGGGGCCGAGACCCAGTACTTC.

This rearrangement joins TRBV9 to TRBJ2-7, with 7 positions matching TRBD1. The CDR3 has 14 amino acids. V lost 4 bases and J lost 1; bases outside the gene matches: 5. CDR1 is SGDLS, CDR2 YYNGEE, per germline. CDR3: CASSPGQPSYEQYF. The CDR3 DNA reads TGTGCCAGCAGCCCGGGACAGCCGTCCTACGAGCAGTACTTC.

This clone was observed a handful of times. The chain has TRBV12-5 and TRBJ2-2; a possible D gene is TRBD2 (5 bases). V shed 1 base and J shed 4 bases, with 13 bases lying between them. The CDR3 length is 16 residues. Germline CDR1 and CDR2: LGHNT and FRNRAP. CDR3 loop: CASGLGPGAGTGELFF. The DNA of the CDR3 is TGTGCTAGTGGTTTGGGGCCAGGCGCGGGCACCGGGGAGCTGTTTTTT.

Here the CDR3 DNA reads TGTGCCAGCAGCCCGGGACAGGGAAGCTACGAGCAGTACTTC. Translated: CASSPGQGSYEQYF. V and J are TRBV5-4 and TRBJ2-7; 9 bases are a match to TRBD1. The CDR3 length is 14 residues. The V and J ends lost 4 bases and 3 bases, in that order; junction bases with no gene match: 5. The V gene's germline CDR1 is SGHNT and CDR2 YYREEE (reference sequence).

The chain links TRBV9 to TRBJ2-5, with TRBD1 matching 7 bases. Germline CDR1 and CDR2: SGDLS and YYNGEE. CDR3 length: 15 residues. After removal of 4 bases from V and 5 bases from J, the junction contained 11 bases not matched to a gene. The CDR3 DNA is TGTGCCAGCAGCTTGGGACAGCCAAGCATGGAGACCCAGTACTTC. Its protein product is CASSLGQPSMETQYF. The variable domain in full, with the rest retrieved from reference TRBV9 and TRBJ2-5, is DSGVTQTPKHLITATGQRVTLRCSPRSGDLSVYWYQQSLDQGLQFLIQYYNGEERAKGNILERFSAQQFPDLHSELNLSSLELGDSALYFCASSLGQPSMETQYFGPGTRLLVL.

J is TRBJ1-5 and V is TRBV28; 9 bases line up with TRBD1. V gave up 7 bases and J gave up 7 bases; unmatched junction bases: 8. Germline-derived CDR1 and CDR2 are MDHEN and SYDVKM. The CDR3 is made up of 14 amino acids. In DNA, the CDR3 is TGTGCCAGCAAGGAGGGACAGGGCAGGCAGCCCCAGCATTTT. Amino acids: CASKEGQGRQPQHF.

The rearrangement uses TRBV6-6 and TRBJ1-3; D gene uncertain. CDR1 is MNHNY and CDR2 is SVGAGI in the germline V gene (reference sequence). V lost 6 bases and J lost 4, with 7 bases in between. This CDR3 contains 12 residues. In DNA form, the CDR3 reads TGTGCCAGCAGCCCCCAGGGAAACACCATATATTTT. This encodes CASSPQGNTIYF.

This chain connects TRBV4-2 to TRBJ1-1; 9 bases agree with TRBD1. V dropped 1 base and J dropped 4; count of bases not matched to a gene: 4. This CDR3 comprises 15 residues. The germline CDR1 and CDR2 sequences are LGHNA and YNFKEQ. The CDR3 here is CASSQAGQGGTEAFF. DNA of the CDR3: TGTGCCAGCAGCCAAGCGGGACAGGGAGGCACTGAAGCTTTCTTT.

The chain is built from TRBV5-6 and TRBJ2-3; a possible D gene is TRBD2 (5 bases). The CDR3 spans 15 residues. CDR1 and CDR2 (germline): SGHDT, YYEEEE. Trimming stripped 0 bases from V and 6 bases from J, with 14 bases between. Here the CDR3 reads CASSLVGGPTDTQYF. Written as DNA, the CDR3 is TGTGCCAGCAGCTTGGTAGGCGGGCCAACGGATACGCAGTATTTT.

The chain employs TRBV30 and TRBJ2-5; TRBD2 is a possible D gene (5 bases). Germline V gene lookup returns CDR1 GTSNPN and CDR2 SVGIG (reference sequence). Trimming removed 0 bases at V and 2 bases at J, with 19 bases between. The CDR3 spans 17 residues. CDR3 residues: CAWSVSRTPGIQETQYF. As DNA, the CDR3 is TGTGCCTGGAGTGTATCCCGGACTCCTGGGATACAAGAGACCCAGTACTTC.

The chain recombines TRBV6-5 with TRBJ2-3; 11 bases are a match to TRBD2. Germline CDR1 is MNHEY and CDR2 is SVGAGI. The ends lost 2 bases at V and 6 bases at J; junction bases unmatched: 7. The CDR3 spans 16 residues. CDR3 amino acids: CASSYRGLAARDTQYF. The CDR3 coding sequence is TGTGCCAGCAGTTACCGGGGACTAGCGGCCAGGGATACGCAGTATTTT.

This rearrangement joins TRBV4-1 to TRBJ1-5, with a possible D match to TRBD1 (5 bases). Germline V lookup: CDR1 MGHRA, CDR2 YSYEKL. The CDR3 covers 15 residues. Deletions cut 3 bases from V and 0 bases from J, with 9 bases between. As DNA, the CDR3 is TGCGCCAGCAGCCAGGCTGACAGTAGCAATCAGCCCCAGCATTTT. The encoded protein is CASSQADSSNQPQHF.

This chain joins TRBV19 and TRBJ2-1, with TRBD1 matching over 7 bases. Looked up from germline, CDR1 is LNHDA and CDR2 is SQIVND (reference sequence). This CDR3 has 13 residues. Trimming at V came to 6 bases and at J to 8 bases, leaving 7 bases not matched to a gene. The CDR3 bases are TGTGCCAGTAGGGGCAGGGGGTCTGATGAGCAGTTCTTC. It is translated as CASRGRGSDEQFF.

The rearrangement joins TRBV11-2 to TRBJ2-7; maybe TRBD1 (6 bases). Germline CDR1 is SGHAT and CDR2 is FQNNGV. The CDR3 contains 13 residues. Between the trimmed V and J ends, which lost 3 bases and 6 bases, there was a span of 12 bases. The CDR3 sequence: CASSFTQGPEQYF. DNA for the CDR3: TGTGCCAGCAGCTTTACCCAGGGGCCCGAGCAGTACTTC.